The 24 T cell receptor beta chains listed next were all sequenced from one sample in a study of blood T cell repertoires in COVID-19. Sequencing used immunoSEQ multiplex PCR; TCRdb keeps in-frame clones, though not all of them. The table records around 42,000 clones, about 78% of them present only once. Sequenced: peripheral blood. The source is a man between 65 and 85 years old with active or convalescent COVID-19.

A single count supports this clone. V is TRBV5-4 and J is TRBJ1-2; TRBD1 might be the D (5 bases). The germline CDR1 and CDR2 sequences are SGHNT and YYREEE (reference sequence). The length of the CDR3 is 12 residues. Deletions cut 0 bases from V and 7 bases from J, with 7 bases between. The CDR3 DNA sequence: TGTGCCAGCAGCTTGGACAGGTCTGGCTACACCTTC. This codes for CASSLDRSGYTF.

The chain links TRBV5-1 to TRBJ1-2, with D maybe TRBD1 (5 bases). This CDR3 region has 15 residues. Germline V gene lookup returns CDR1 SGHRS and CDR2 YFSETQ. The V and J ends lost 0 bases and 5 bases respectively, with 14 bases between them. The CDR3 loop is CASSLGIQAGYGYTF. The CDR3 DNA follows: TGCGCCAGCAGCTTGGGAATACAGGCCGGGTATGGCTACACCTTC. Full variable domain (rest looked up from reference TRBV5-1 and TRBJ1-2): KAGVTQTPRYLIKTRGQQVTLSCSPISGHRSVSWYQQTPGQGLQFLFEYFSETQRNKGNFPGRFSGRQFSNSRSEMNVSTLELGDSALYLCASSLGIQAGYGYTFGSGTRLTVV.

The chain recombines TRBV27 with TRBJ1-2, with D unclear. The germline V gene has CDR1 MNHEY and CDR2 SMNVEV (reference sequence). The CDR3 runs to 15 residues. Trimming shortened V by 2 bases and J by 8 bases, and 18 bases separated the two germline ends. This CDR3 is CASSLRYPGYWGYTF. CDR3 bases: TGTGCCAGCAGTTTACGGTATCCGGGGTACTGGGGCTACACCTTC.

The gene calls are TRBV28 and TRBJ2-7, with 7 positions matching TRBD1. Germline V CDR1 and CDR2: MDHEN, SYDVKM. The CDR3 has 11 amino acids. Trimming at V came to 5 bases and at J to 7 bases, leaving 2 bases not matched to a gene. For the CDR3, the DNA is TGTGCCAGCAGTCTGGACAGGGAGCAGTACTTC. Translating gives CASSLDREQYF.

The chain is built from TRBV5-1 and TRBJ1-3; 9 bases are shared with TRBD1. The germline V gene encodes CDR1 SGHRS and CDR2 YFSETQ. The ends lost 3 bases at V and 0 bases at J; junction bases unmatched: 10. The CDR3 runs to 18 residues. Here the CDR3 reads CASSWTGAGRHSGNTIYF. DNA for the CDR3: TGCGCCAGCAGCTGGACAGGGGCCGGGCGGCACTCTGGAAACACCATATATTTT.

The chain is built from TRBV30 and TRBJ1-1; 8 nucleotides agree with TRBD1. The trim removed 7 bases at V and 4 bases at J, leaving 5 bases unmatched. Germline V gives CDR1 GTSNPN, CDR2 SVGIG (reference sequence). This CDR3 comprises 12 residues. The CDR3 DNA reads as TGTGCCTTCCACAGGGGGGGCACTGAAGCTTTCTTT. Its translation is CAFHRGGTEAFF.

The gene calls are TRBV29-1 and TRBJ2-5, with 7 bases fitting TRBD1. The germline gives CDR1 SQVTM, CDR2 ANQGSEA. The CDR3 totals 14 residues. Unmatched junction bases numbered 10, after V lost 4 bases and J lost 5 bases. CDR3 loop: CSVGSGDSGETQYF. The CDR3, as DNA: TGCAGCGTTGGTTCCGGGGACAGTGGGGAGACCCAGTACTTC.

This chain connects TRBV27 to TRBJ1-5; D unclear. Germline assignment: CDR1 MNHEY and CDR2 SMNVEV (reference sequence). Deletions cut 3 bases from V and 6 bases from J, with 12 bases between. This CDR3 spans 14 amino acids. CDR3 region: CASSFFGVGQPQHF. CDR3 nucleotides: TGTGCCAGCAGTTTTTTCGGGGTTGGTCAGCCCCAGCATTTT.

This clone was counted a single time. The gene calls are TRBV7-9 and TRBJ1-2; D unresolved. The CDR3 loop spans 15 amino acids. The V gene lost 5 bases and the J gene lost 3 bases, with 16 bases spanning the gap. Germline V gives CDR1 SEHNR, CDR2 FQNEAQ (reference sequence). The DNA of the CDR3 is TGTGCCAGCAGCCCTATCGTCGTGGTGGACTATGGCTACACCTTC. Its translation is CASSPIVVVDYGYTF. Filled out from reference TRBV7-9 and TRBJ1-2, the complete variable domain reads DTGVSQNPRHKITKRGQNVTFRCDPISEHNRLYWYRQTLGQGPEFLTYFQNEAQLEKSRLLSDRFSAERPKGSFSTLEIQRTEQGDSAMYLCASSPIVVVDYGYTFGSGTRLTVV.

The J gene is TRBJ2-1, the V gene TRBV9, with 10 bases identical to TRBD2. J lost 5 bases, V lost 4 bases, and 6 bases had no gene match. In germline, CDR1 is SGDLS, CDR2 YYNGEE. The CDR3 consists of 15 residues. The CDR3 region is CASSIGTSDNNEQFF. CDR3 DNA: TGTGCCAGCAGCATCGGGACTAGCGACAACAATGAGCAGTTCTTC.

V is TRBV19 and J is TRBJ1-4; D remains unclear. Germline V gene data show CDR1 as LNHDA and CDR2 as SQIVND (reference sequence). Trimming left V 6 bases short and J 10 bases short, with 21 bases between. This CDR3 is 15 amino acids long. In DNA form, the CDR3 reads TGTGCCAGTAGGCAAATAATGGCGAAAGGCGGAAAACTGTTTTTT. The encoded protein is CASRQIMAKGGKLFF.

This chain uses TRBV5-1 with TRBJ1-3; a possible D gene is TRBD1 (6 bases). CDR1 and CDR2 from the germline V gene are SGHRS and YFSETQ. The CDR3 is 13 residues long. V lost 4 bases and J lost 14, with 19 bases in between. The CDR3: CASSADRQASVYF. CDR3 bases: TGCGCCAGCAGCGCCGACCGACAGGCCTCCGTATATTTT.

The chain recombines TRBV7-9 with TRBJ1-2; 7 bases fit TRBD1. The ends lost 8 bases at V and 1 base at J; junction bases unmatched: 4. The CDR3 length is 13 residues. CDR1 is SEHNR and CDR2 is FQNEAQ in the germline V gene (reference sequence). CDR3 DNA sequence: TGTGCCAGCTCCGGGACAGTTAACTATGGCTACACCTTC. Its translation: CASSGTVNYGYTF. The full variable domain, rest sourced from reference TRBV7-9 and TRBJ1-2, is DTGVSQNPRHKITKRGQNVTFRCDPISEHNRLYWYRQTLGQGPEFLTYFQNEAQLEKSRLLSDRFSAERPKGSFSTLEIQRTEQGDSAMYLCASSGTVNYGYTFGSGTRLTVV.

This clone was detected a few times. An end of the junction does not agree with germline; a read error may underlie this. The chain links TRBV5-4 to TRBJ1-1; possible D gene TRBD1, 5 bases. This CDR3 has 10 residues. Per germline, CDR1 SGHNT and CDR2 YYREEE (reference sequence). The chain's CDR3 is CASSGTGTVF. The CDR3 DNA follows: TGTGCCAGCAGCGGTACAGGCACAGTCTTT.

The V call is TRBV19, the J call TRBJ1-1; TRBD1 might be the D (5 bases). Germline V gene data show CDR1 as LNHDA and CDR2 as SQIVND (reference sequence). The CDR3 contains 14 residues. V lost 3 bases and J lost 4, with 12 bases in between. CDR3 in amino acids: CASSMVDRFTEAFF. Here the CDR3 DNA reads TGTGCCAGTAGTATGGTCGACAGATTCACTGAAGCTTTCTTT.

This clone occurred a few times. The V call is TRBV28, the J call TRBJ2-4; 7 bases align to TRBD1. This CDR3 has 13 amino acids. Germline CDR1 is MDHEN and CDR2 is SYDVKM. V dropped 6 bases and J dropped 8; count of bases not matched to a gene: 7. CDR3 residues: CASRLTGNHIQYF. In nucleotides, the CDR3 is TGTGCCAGCAGATTGACAGGGAATCACATTCAGTACTTC.

The chain uses TRBV5-1 and TRBJ1-1; D remains ambiguous. The germline V gene encodes CDR1 SGHRS and CDR2 YFSETQ. Trimming shortened V by 5 bases and J by 1 base, and 9 bases separated the two germline ends. The CDR3 covers 13 residues. This CDR3 is CASRLRENTEAFF. DNA of the CDR3: TGCGCCAGCAGGCTGCGGGAGAACACTGAAGCTTTCTTT.

V and J are TRBV30 and TRBJ1-4; D is possibly TRBD1 (6 bases). CDR1 is GTSNPN, CDR2 SVGIG, per germline (reference sequence). The germline V and J ends were trimmed by 3 bases and 6 bases, with 17 bases remaining between them. CDR3 length: 15 residues. CDR3 sequence reads: CAWSLQGGAYEKLFF. The CDR3 DNA follows: TGTGCCTGGAGCCTCCAAGGGGGGGCGTATGAAAAACTGTTTTTT.

The chain uses TRBV21-1 and TRBJ2-5; TRBD2 is the table's D call and was not checked against the DNA. TRBV21-1 corresponds to a pseudogene. The CDR3 has 15 amino acids. The DNA for the CDR3 is TGTGCCAGCAGTGGGGACTCTATCAGAAAAGAGACCCAGTACTTC. This translates into CASSGDSIRKETQYF.

This chain links TRBV29-1 with TRBJ2-3, with D possibly matching TRBD1 (5 bases). This CDR3 has 13 residues. V gave up 6 bases and J gave up 4 bases, with 14 bases separating them. Germline assignment: CDR1 SQVTM and CDR2 ANQGSEA. The chain's CDR3 is CSVQTDGPDTQYF. The CDR3 nucleotides are TGCAGCGTCCAGACAGACGGGCCAGATACGCAGTATTTT.

The V and J genes are TRBV7-8 and TRBJ1-3; 7 nucleotides line up with TRBD1. The CDR3 totals 14 residues. Germline CDR1 and CDR2: SGHVS and FQNEAQ. V shed 3 bases and J 5 bases; nucleotides not matched to a gene: 4. CDR3 nucleotide sequence: TGTGCCAGCAGCTTGGGGACAGCTAGAAACACCATATATTTT. Protein product: CASSLGTARNTIYF.

The V call is TRBV11-1, the J call TRBJ1-6; perhaps TRBD1 as D (5 bases). Trimming cost V 7 bases and J 7 bases, with 14 bases left between them. Germline lookup yields CDR1 SGHAT and CDR2 FQDESV (reference sequence). This CDR3 comprises 14 residues. The CDR3 DNA sequence: TGTGCCAGCACCGATGACAGAATAAATTCACCCCTCCACTTT. Translation: CASTDDRINSPLHF.

This chain uses TRBV18 with TRBJ1-1; 7 bases align to TRBD1. Germline V gives CDR1 KGHSH, CDR2 LQKENI. CDR3 length equals 16 residues. V shed 3 bases, J shed 0 bases, and the junction held 7 bases outside the gene matches. The CDR3 DNA is TGTGCCAGCTCACCTAGGGGGCAGAGGATGAACACTGAAGCTTTCTTT. Amino acids: CASSPRGQRMNTEAFF.

The chain carries TRBV5-6 and TRBJ2-3; D not certain. Trimming left V 1 base short and J 7 bases short, with 13 bases between. The CDR3 is 14 residues long. Germline CDR1 is SGHDT and CDR2 is YYEEEE. This chain's CDR3 is CASSLWLAEHTQYF. In nucleotides, the CDR3 is TGTGCCAGCAGCTTGTGGTTAGCTGAACATACGCAGTATTTT.